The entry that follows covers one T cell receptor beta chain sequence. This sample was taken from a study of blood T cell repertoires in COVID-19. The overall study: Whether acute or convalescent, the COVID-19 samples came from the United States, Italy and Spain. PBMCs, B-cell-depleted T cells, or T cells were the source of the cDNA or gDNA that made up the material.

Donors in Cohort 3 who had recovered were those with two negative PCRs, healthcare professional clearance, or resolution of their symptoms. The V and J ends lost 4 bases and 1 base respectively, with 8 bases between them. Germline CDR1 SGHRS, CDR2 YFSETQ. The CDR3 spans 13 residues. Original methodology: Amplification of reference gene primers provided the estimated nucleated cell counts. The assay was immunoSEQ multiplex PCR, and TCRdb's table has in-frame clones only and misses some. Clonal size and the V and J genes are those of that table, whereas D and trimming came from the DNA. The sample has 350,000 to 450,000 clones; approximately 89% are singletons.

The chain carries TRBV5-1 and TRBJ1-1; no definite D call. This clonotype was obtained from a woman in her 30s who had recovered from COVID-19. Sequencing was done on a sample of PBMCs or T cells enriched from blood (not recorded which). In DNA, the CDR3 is TGCGCCAGCAGCGCTTTGCGGAACACTGAAGCTTTCTTT. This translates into CASSALRNTEAFF.